This TCR beta chain emerged from a study of cytomegalovirus exposure and HLA in healthy donors. Whole-study context: The approximately 120 validation repertoires were produced on the same platform as the 650 to 800 repertoires of the first cohort. This was reported in a later analysis.

General study findings and limits: Through in vitro validation, a few CMV-associated chains were shown to be specific for CMV antigens.

Of note for this clone: The antigen is not known.

The protocol was immunoSEQ multiplex PCR, while the TCRdb copy is restricted to in-frame clones and leaves out a portion. The table has 50,000 or so clones, around 94% seen once. V shed 0 bases, J shed 7 bases, and the junction held 4 bases outside the gene matches. CDR1 and CDR2 (germline): GTSNPN, SVGIG (reference sequence). This CDR3 has 15 residues. The chain joins TRBV30 to TRBJ1-6, with 9 bases that match TRBD1. The origin of this receptor is a woman under 30 in good health and CMV-seropositive. What was sequenced was PBMCs. The CDR3 region is CAWSVDGTGNSPLHF. For the CDR3, the DNA is TGTGCCTGGAGTGTAGATGGGACAGGGAATTCACCCCTCCACTTT.